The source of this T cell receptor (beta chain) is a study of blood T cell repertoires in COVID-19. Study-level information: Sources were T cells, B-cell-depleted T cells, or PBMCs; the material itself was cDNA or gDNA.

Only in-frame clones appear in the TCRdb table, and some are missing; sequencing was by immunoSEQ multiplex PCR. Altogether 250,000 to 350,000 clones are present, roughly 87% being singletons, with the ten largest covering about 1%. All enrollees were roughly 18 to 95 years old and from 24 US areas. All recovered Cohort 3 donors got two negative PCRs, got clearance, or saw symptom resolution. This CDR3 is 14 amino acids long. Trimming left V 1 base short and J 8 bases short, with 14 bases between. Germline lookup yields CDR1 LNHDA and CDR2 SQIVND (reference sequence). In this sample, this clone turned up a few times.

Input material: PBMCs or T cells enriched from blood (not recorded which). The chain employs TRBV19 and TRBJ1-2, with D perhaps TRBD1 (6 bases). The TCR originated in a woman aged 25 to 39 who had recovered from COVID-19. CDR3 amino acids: CASSIGGGMRGYTF. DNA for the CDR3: TGTGCCAGTAGTATAGGCGGGGGCATGCGAGGCTACACCTTC.